These 2 T cell receptor beta chains were all obtained from the same sample, sequenced in a study of glioma-infiltrating T cells. Using RNA template, CDR3s of TCR alpha and beta were amplified with iRepertoire arm-PCR. MiXCR, run by TCRdb on the multiplex PCR reads, gives a single entry per CDR3 protein. The sample lists around 190,000 distinct CDR3 sequences, over 40% occurring once. The sequencing sample was made of glioma tissue, nonneoplastic brain tissue, or PBMCs (not recorded which). The receptor set was obtained from a human donor with low-grade glioma or glioblastoma, undergoing nonglioma brain surgery, or in good health (not recorded which).

Here the CDR3 reads CASSFPGHRAEETQYF. The CDR3 nucleotides read TGTGCCAGCAGTTTCCCCGGCCACAGGGCAGAGGAGACCCAGTACTTC. The V and J genes are TRBV12-3 or TRBV12-4 and TRBJ2-5; the D gene is possibly TRBD1 (6 bases). CDR3 length: 16 amino acids. The V and J ends lost 3 bases and 5 bases respectively, with 19 bases between them.

As to this clonotype: This may stem from a read error, because a much larger clone lies one nucleotide away. The chain has TRBV18 and TRBJ2-3; D gene ambiguous. This CDR3 has 14 residues. CDR1 KGHSH and CDR2 LQKENI come from the germline V gene. Trimming pared 3 bases from V and 7 bases from J, leaving 14 bases between. CDR3 in amino acids: CASSPSDLTYTQYF. CDR3 DNA: TGTGCCAGCTCACCCTCGGACCTTACATATACGCAGTATTTT.